Presented here are 32 T cell receptor beta chains from one specimen sequenced in a study of OX40 agonist ivuxolimab in advanced cancers. Sequenced by immunoSEQ multiplex PCR; TCRdb stores in-frame clones only, minus some. The sample lists some 96,000 clones; approximately 90% were seen once. The specimen was CD4+ or CD8+ T cells sorted from blood, collected in a trial of the OX40 agonist ivuxolimab. The receptors were sampled from an adult with an advanced solid tumor such as melanoma, head and neck, liver or kidney cancer.

This clone was observed a single time. This rearrangement joins TRBV6-5 to TRBJ1-1; D is unclear. The V end was cut by 4 bases, the J end by 0 bases, with 15 bases between. The germline V gene encodes CDR1 MNHEY and CDR2 SVGAGI. This CDR3 has 16 residues. The CDR3 sequence is CASSWGNKPMNTEAFF. The CDR3 region has the DNA TGTGCCAGCAGTTGGGGAAACAAACCCATGAACACTGAAGCTTTCTTT.

The J gene is TRBJ2-7, the V gene TRBV27, with D perhaps TRBD1 (6 bases). Deletions cut 6 bases from V and 9 bases from J, with 18 bases between. This CDR3 has 13 residues. Germline V gene data show CDR1 as MNHEY and CDR2 as SMNVEV (reference sequence). The CDR3 loop is CASSGTGQHAQYF. The DNA of the CDR3 is TGTGCCAGCAGCGGCACAGGGCAACATGCGCAGTACTTC.

The chain links TRBV7-6 to TRBJ2-7, with D perhaps given as TRBD1 or TRBD2 (6 bases each). Looked up from germline, CDR1 is SGHVS and CDR2 is FNYEAQ. V lost 5 bases to trimming and J lost 4 bases, with 12 bases between them. CDR3 length: 13 residues. The CDR3 sequence: CASSKEGGYEQYF. The CDR3 nucleotides are TGTGCCAGCAGCAAAGAGGGGGGTTACGAGCAGTACTTC.

The CDR3 sequence: CAGNRGRALDNEQFF. Here the CDR3 DNA reads TGTGCCGGTAACCGCGGGAGGGCCCTCGACAATGAGCAGTTCTTC. The chain is built from TRBV2 and TRBJ2-1, with 9 nucleotides matching TRBD2. The CDR3 totals 15 residues. Germline V lookup: CDR1 SNHLY, CDR2 FYNNEI. V trimming: 11 bases; J trimming: 5 bases; junction bases outside the gene matches: 13.

With respect to this clone: The sample carries other DNA sequences with the same CDR3. This sequence joins TRBV7-9 and TRBJ1-1; 7 nucleotides align to TRBD1. This CDR3 spans 14 amino acids. Germline trimming cut 5 bases from V and 0 bases from J; bases unmatched to any gene: 3. The germline gives CDR1 SEHNR, CDR2 FQNEAQ (reference sequence). CDR3 in amino acids: CASSRQGLNTEAFF. The CDR3 DNA is TGTGCCAGCAGCCGACAGGGTCTGAACACTGAAGCTTTCTTT.

The chain has TRBV19 and TRBJ1-2; no definite D call. Trimming removed 7 bases from V and 2 bases from J, with 17 bases in between. Germline loops: CDR1 LNHDA, CDR2 SQIVND (reference sequence). The CDR3 length is 15 residues. CDR3 coding DNA: TGTGCCAGTACCAACGGGCACGGGTCCAACTATGGCTACACCTTC. It codes for CASTNGHGSNYGYTF.

This chain connects TRBV7-9 to TRBJ2-2; D not resolved. This CDR3 contains 14 residues. CDR1 and CDR2 (germline): SEHNR, FQNEAQ (reference sequence). Trimming left V 5 bases short and J 8 bases short, with 15 bases between. The CDR3 here is CASSTSRQTGELFF. The CDR3 DNA reads TGTGCCAGCAGCACCTCCAGACAAACGGGGGAGCTGTTTTTT. The entire variable domain, with the rest obtained from reference TRBV7-9 and TRBJ2-2, is as follows: DTGVSQNPRHKITKRGQNVTFRCDPISEHNRLYWYRQTLGQGPEFLTYFQNEAQLEKSRLLSDRFSAERPKGSFSTLEIQRTEQGDSAMYLCASSTSRQTGELFFGEGSRLTVL.

The chain employs TRBV29-1 and TRBJ2-2; 9 bases align to TRBD1. Germline V gene data show CDR1 as SQVTM and CDR2 as ANQGSEA. Germline trimming cut 6 bases from V and 5 bases from J; bases unmatched to any gene: 10. This CDR3 spans 15 amino acids. CDR3 loop: CSVGRTGVNTGELFF. The CDR3 DNA reads TGCAGCGTGGGTAGGACAGGGGTGAATACCGGGGAGCTGTTTTTT.

This chain links TRBV5-4 with TRBJ2-1; D possibly corresponds to TRBD2 (5 bases). Germline-derived CDR1 and CDR2 are SGHNT and YYREEE (reference sequence). Trimming cost V 0 bases and J 0 bases, with 10 bases left between them. The CDR3 has 16 amino acids. Here the CDR3 DNA reads TGTGCCAGCAGCTTGGGGAGGTCTAGCTCCTACAATGAGCAGTTCTTC. Residues: CASSLGRSSSYNEQFF. Complete variable domain (other parts from reference TRBV5-4 and TRBJ2-1): ETGVTQSPTHLIKTRGQQVTLRCSSQSGHNTVSWYQQALGQGPQFIFQYYREEENGRGNFPPRFSGLQFPNYSSELNVNALELDDSALYLCASSLGRSSSYNEQFFGPGTRLTVL.

V is TRBV5-1 and J is TRBJ1-2, with D perhaps TRBD1 (6 bases). Per the germline V gene, CDR1 is SGHRS and CDR2 is YFSETQ. CDR3 length equals 14 residues. V gave up 4 bases and J gave up 8 bases, with 18 bases separating them. For the CDR3, the DNA is TGCGCCAGCAGCCCCCGGGACACCACGGAGGGCTACACCTTC. Protein sequence: CASSPRDTTEGYTF.

The chain couples TRBV4-3 to TRBJ1-2; TRBD1 might be the D (5 bases). V was cut by 1 base and J by 4 bases, with 13 bases left in between. This CDR3 region has 15 residues. The germline V gene has CDR1 LGHNA and CDR2 YSLEER. CDR3 sequence: CASSQGREGGYGYTF. In nucleotides, the CDR3 is TGCGCCAGCAGCCAAGGCAGGGAGGGAGGCTATGGCTACACCTTC.

The chain joins TRBV18 to TRBJ1-4; D gene unclear. Germline-derived CDR1 and CDR2 are KGHSH and LQKENI. The CDR3 sequence is 16 residues long. The germline V and J ends were trimmed by 0 bases and 3 bases, with 11 bases remaining between them. The CDR3 coding sequence is TGTGCCAGCTCACCACCGGAGGCCGTTGCTAATGAAAAACTGTTTTTT. It codes for CASSPPEAVANEKLFF.

The J gene is TRBJ2-3, the V gene TRBV20-1, with D possibly being TRBD1 or TRBD2 (5 bases each). The V and J ends lost 3 bases and 10 bases respectively, with 11 bases between them. The CDR3 spans 11 residues. Looked up from germline, CDR1 is DFQATT and CDR2 is SNEGSKA (reference sequence). The CDR3 here is CSASGVGAQYF. The CDR3 DNA sequence: TGCAGTGCTAGCGGGGTAGGGGCGCAGTATTTT.

V and J are TRBV11-2 and TRBJ1-1; D gene uncertain. V lost 3 bases, J lost 0 bases, and 5 bases lay in between. The CDR3 spans 13 residues. In germline, CDR1 is SGHAT, CDR2 FQNNGV. CDR3 residues: CASSFQLNTEAFF. In DNA, the CDR3 is TGTGCCAGCAGCTTTCAACTGAACACTGAAGCTTTCTTT.

The chain combines TRBV28 with TRBJ2-2, with TRBD1 matching 8 bases. CDR3 length equals 16 residues. With V trimmed by 5 bases and J by 0 bases, 5 bases remained unmatched. Per the germline V gene, CDR1 is MDHEN and CDR2 is SYDVKM. In DNA form, the CDR3 reads TGTGCCAGCAGTAAGCGGACAGGGACGAACACCGGGGAGCTGTTTTTT. Its protein product is CASSKRTGTNTGELFF.

This rearrangement joins TRBV28 to TRBJ2-3; D is undetermined. V lost 2 bases and J lost 4, with 4 bases in between. Germline assignment: CDR1 MDHEN and CDR2 SYDVKM. The CDR3 runs to 12 residues. CDR3 DNA sequence: TGTGCCAGCAGTTTAGAGTCAGATACGCAGTATTTT. Translation: CASSLESDTQYF.

The V and J genes are TRBV9 and TRBJ2-5; 9 positions agree with TRBD2. The CDR3 is 13 residues long. Germline assignment: CDR1 SGDLS and CDR2 YYNGEE. J gave up 5 bases and V 9 bases, and 8 bases lay outside the gene matches. CDR3 region: CATNSGSEETQYF. CDR3 in DNA: TGTGCCACCAATAGCGGGAGTGAGGAGACCCAGTACTTC.

The genes are TRBV28 and TRBJ1-1; TRBD1 agrees at 11 bases. CDR3 length equals 13 residues. Trimming cost V 2 bases and J 8 bases; bases outside gene matches: 1. CDR1 MDHEN and CDR2 SYDVKM come from the germline V gene. The CDR3 region has the DNA TGTGCCAGCAGTTTAGGGACAGGGGGAGAAGCTTTCTTT. Encoded protein: CASSLGTGGEAFF.

The gene calls are TRBV28 and TRBJ2-2; 15 bases fit TRBD2. Germline-derived CDR1 and CDR2 are MDHEN and SYDVKM. The CDR3 extends over 21 amino acids. J lost 5 bases, V lost 6 bases, and 19 bases had no gene match. The CDR3 is CASSLVPGLAGGTLRTGELFF. In DNA, the CDR3 is TGTGCCAGCAGCTTGGTCCCCGGACTAGCGGGAGGGACCCTAAGAACCGGGGAGCTGTTTTTT.

The CDR3 sequence: CASSFDGGRNEQFF. CDR3 nucleotide sequence: TGCGCCAGCAGCTTCGATGGGGGGAGGAATGAGCAGTTCTTC. The chain has TRBV5-1 and TRBJ2-1, with a possible D match to TRBD2 (6 bases). CDR3 size: 14 residues. V gave up 2 bases and J gave up 7 bases, with 13 bases separating them. Per germline, CDR1 SGHRS and CDR2 YFSETQ. The complete variable domain, with remaining parts taken from reference TRBV5-1 and TRBJ2-1, reads KAGVTQTPRYLIKTRGQQVTLSCSPISGHRSVSWYQQTPGQGLQFLFEYFSETQRNKGNFPGRFSGRQFSNSRSEMNVSTLELGDSALYLCASSFDGGRNEQFFGPGTRLTVL.

This chain joins TRBV5-1 and TRBJ2-1; TRBD2 matches at 10 bases. This CDR3 contains 17 residues. Germline CDR1 SGHRS, CDR2 YFSETQ. V trimming: 1 base; J trimming: 6 bases; junction bases outside the gene matches: 10. The DNA of the CDR3 is TGCGCCAGCAGCTTGAGGACTAGCGGAACCTACCTCAATGAGCAGTTCTTC. Translated, it gives CASSLRTSGTYLNEQFF.

The chain recombines TRBV28 with TRBJ1-5, with D perhaps matching TRBD1 (5 bases). The CDR3 has 14 residues. The V gene lost 6 bases and the J gene lost 2 bases, with 11 bases spanning the gap. In germline, CDR1 is MDHEN, CDR2 SYDVKM. The CDR3 here is CASRSLGGNQPQHF. The CDR3 nucleotides read TGTGCCAGCAGGTCCCTGGGGGGCAATCAGCCCCAGCATTTT.

The CDR3 here is CASSYYVDKRPYEQYF. The CDR3 nucleotides read TGTGCCAGCAGTTACTACGTCGACAAGCGACCCTACGAGCAGTACTTC. The chain is built from TRBV6-5 and TRBJ2-7; D remains ambiguous. Trimming removed 1 base from V and 2 bases from J, with 15 bases in between. The CDR3 is made up of 16 amino acids. In germline, CDR1 is MNHEY, CDR2 SVGAGI.

This clone was seen a few times. The rearrangement joins TRBV19 to TRBJ2-7; perhaps TRBD1 as D (5 bases). The CDR3 loop spans 14 amino acids. Germline CDR1 reads LNHDA; CDR2 reads SQIVND (reference sequence). The V gene lost 5 bases and the J gene lost 0 bases, with 11 bases spanning the gap. Here the CDR3 DNA reads TGTGCCAGTAGTTCAGACAGTTTCTCCTACGAGCAGTACTTC. Its translation: CASSSDSFSYEQYF.

This chain joins TRBV10-2 and TRBJ2-2; TRBD2 is a possible D gene (6 bases). The CDR3 is made up of 14 amino acids. Trimming removed 7 bases from V and 0 bases from J, with 9 bases in between. Germline V gives CDR1 WSHSY, CDR2 SAAADI. CDR3 sequence reads: CASTGTANTGELFF. The DNA of the CDR3 is TGCGCCAGCACCGGGACTGCGAACACCGGGGAGCTGTTTTTT.

The chain carries TRBV2 and TRBJ2-7; 10 bases agree with TRBD1. V lost 8 bases to trimming and J lost 0 bases; unmatched junction nucleotides: 1. Germline CDR1 and CDR2: SNHLY and FYNNEI. This CDR3 contains 13 residues. CDR3: CASGTGDSYEQYF. The CDR3 DNA follows: TGTGCCAGCGGGACAGGGGACTCCTACGAGCAGTACTTC. Looking up the rest from reference TRBV2 and TRBJ2-7 gives the full variable domain: EPEVTQTPSHQVTQMGQEVILRCVPISNHLYFYWYRQILGQKVEFLVSFYNNEISEKSEIFDDQFSVERPDGSNFTLKIRSTKLEDSAMYFCASGTGDSYEQYFGPGTRLTVT.

The chain recombines TRBV15 with TRBJ2-2; D remains ambiguous. The CDR3 covers 14 residues. V gave up 0 bases and J gave up 7 bases, with 9 bases separating them. In germline, CDR1 is LNHNV, CDR2 YYDKDF (reference sequence). For the CDR3, the DNA is TGTGCCACCAGCAGAGAACCCATCCGCGGGGAGCTGTTTTTT. It encodes CATSREPIRGELFF.

The J gene is TRBJ1-2, the V gene TRBV9; D remains ambiguous. V was shortened by 0 bases and J by 2 bases, with 8 bases between the two germline ends. Per the germline V gene, CDR1 is SGDLS and CDR2 is YYNGEE. This CDR3 has 14 residues. This CDR3 is CASSVGVRNYGYTF. The CDR3 DNA reads as TGTGCCAGCAGCGTAGGGGTCAGGAACTATGGCTACACCTTC.

The V call is TRBV2, the J call TRBJ2-7; 9 positions agree with TRBD2. CDR1 SNHLY and CDR2 FYNNEI come from the germline V gene. The CDR3 covers 15 residues. V shed 7 bases and J 5 bases; nucleotides not matched to a gene: 12. The CDR3 sequence: CASTPSGAIIHEQYF. The DNA of the CDR3 is TGTGCCAGCACCCCTAGCGGGGCCATTATCCACGAGCAGTACTTC.

The CDR3 sequence: CASSLSAGGETQYF. DNA for the CDR3: TGTGCCAGCAGCTTATCCGCCGGGGGAGAGACCCAGTACTTC. V gene TRBV7-6 combines with J gene TRBJ2-5; a possible D gene is TRBD2 (6 bases). This CDR3 has 14 amino acids. Trimming took 2 bases from V and 4 from J, leaving 11 bases between them. Germline V CDR1 and CDR2: SGHVS, FNYEAQ. The full variable domain, rest sourced from reference TRBV7-6 and TRBJ2-5, is GAGVSQSPRYKVTKRGQDVALRCDPISGHVSLYWYRQALGQGPEFLTYFNYEAQQDKSGLPNDRFSAERPEGSISTLTIQRTEQRDSAMYRCASSLSAGGETQYFGPGTRLLVL.

This rearrangement joins TRBV7-8 to TRBJ1-2; the D is unclear. The V end lost 0 bases, the J end lost 3 bases, and 11 bases lay between the germline ends. This CDR3 has 15 residues. Germline V gives CDR1 SGHVS, CDR2 FQNEAQ. The CDR3 is CASSLARRADYGYTF. The CDR3 region has the DNA TGTGCCAGCAGCTTAGCGCGCAGAGCCGACTATGGCTACACCTTC.

CDR3 nucleotide sequence: TGTGCCAGCAGTCGGTCCGGCACCGGGGAGCTGTTTTTT. It encodes CASSRSGTGELFF. The V call is TRBV27, the J call TRBJ2-2; the D is unclear. Germline CDR1 and CDR2: MNHEY and SMNVEV (reference sequence). Trimming left V 5 bases short and J 4 bases short, with 8 bases between. The CDR3 is 13 residues long.